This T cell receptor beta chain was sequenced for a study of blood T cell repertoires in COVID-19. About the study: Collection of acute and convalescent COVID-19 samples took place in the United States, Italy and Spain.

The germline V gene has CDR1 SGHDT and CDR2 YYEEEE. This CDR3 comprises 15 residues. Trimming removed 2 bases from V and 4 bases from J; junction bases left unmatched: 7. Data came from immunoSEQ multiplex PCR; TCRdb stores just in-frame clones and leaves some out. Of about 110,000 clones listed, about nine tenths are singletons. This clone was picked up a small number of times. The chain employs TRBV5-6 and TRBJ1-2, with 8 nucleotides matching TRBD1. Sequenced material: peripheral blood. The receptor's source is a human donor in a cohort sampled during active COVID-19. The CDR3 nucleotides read TGTGCCAGCAGCTTACAGGGGGTCAGGGTCTATGGCTACACCTTC. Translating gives CASSLQGVRVYGYTF.